These 29 T cell receptor beta chains originate from one sample sequenced in a study of radiotherapy plus CTLA-4 blockade in lung cancer. Sequencing was performed with immunoSEQ multiplex PCR; in TCRdb, only in-frame clones are kept and a portion is missing. This table holds 62,000 or so clones, 79% found once. The source material was peripheral blood, sampled from a patient treated with radiotherapy plus ipilimumab. The source of these receptors is a human donor with non-small cell lung cancer who had a complete response to radiotherapy plus ipilimumab.

The V and J genes are TRBV30 and TRBJ1-4; weak D call: TRBD1 (5 bases). Germline lookup yields CDR1 GTSNPN and CDR2 SVGIG (reference sequence). The length of the CDR3 is 12 residues. Trimming pared 0 bases from V and 12 bases from J, leaving 11 bases between. CDR3 sequence: CAWSVREGELFF. The DNA of the CDR3 is TGTGCCTGGAGTGTCAGGGAGGGAGAACTGTTTTTT.

J is TRBJ2-7 and V is TRBV5-1; 7 positions match TRBD1. V lost 4 bases to trimming and J lost 0 bases; unmatched junction nucleotides: 4. Germline V gene lookup returns CDR1 SGHRS and CDR2 YFSETQ. This CDR3 contains 14 residues. DNA for the CDR3: TGCGCCAGCAGCGGGACAGTAACCTCCTACGAGCAGTACTTC. Encoded protein: CASSGTVTSYEQYF.

V is TRBV7-2 and J is TRBJ2-3; D call uncertain. CDR1 SGHTA and CDR2 FQGNSA come from the germline V gene. The CDR3 is 15 residues long. The V end lost 5 bases, the J end lost 2 bases, and 14 bases lay between the germline ends. Here the CDR3 reads CASSLTMGFTDTQYF. CDR3 nucleotides: TGTGCCAGCAGCCTAACTATGGGGTTCACAGATACGCAGTATTTT. The whole variable domain, remainder taken from reference TRBV7-2 and TRBJ2-3, is GAGVSQSPSNKVTEKGKDVELRCDPISGHTALYWYRQSLGQGLEFLIYFQGNSAPDKSGLPSDRFSAERTGGSVSTLTIQRTQQEDSAVYLCASSLTMGFTDTQYFGPGTRLTVL.

The gene calls are TRBV18 and TRBJ1-5; no reliable D call. The CDR3 consists of 13 residues. Trimming took 2 bases from V and 7 from J, leaving 9 bases between them. The V gene's germline CDR1 is KGHSH and CDR2 LQKENI. Here the CDR3 reads CASSPAGIQPQHF. For the CDR3, the DNA is TGTGCCAGCTCACCAGCGGGAATACAGCCCCAGCATTTT.

V is TRBV7-2 and J is TRBJ2-2; D is unresolved. Trimming removed 5 bases at V and 1 base at J, with 11 bases between. Germline loops: CDR1 SGHTA, CDR2 FQGNSA. This CDR3 spans 15 amino acids. Here the CDR3 reads CASSVPSKNTGELFF. Written as DNA, the CDR3 is TGTGCCAGCAGCGTCCCCTCCAAGAACACCGGGGAGCTGTTTTTT.

This chain links TRBV21-1 with TRBJ1-5. TRBV21-1 is a known pseudogene. This CDR3 is 12 amino acids long. The DNA of the CDR3 is TGTGCCAGCAGCACCGCCTGGCAGCCCCAGCATTTT. Translation gives CASSTAWQPQHF.

The chain recombines TRBV7-2 with TRBJ2-3; D remains ambiguous. The germline V gene encodes CDR1 SGHTA and CDR2 FQGNSA. The CDR3 runs 14 residues. Trimming took off 1 base at V and 4 bases at J, with 9 bases between the two ends. CDR3 DNA sequence: TGTGCCAGCAGCTTAGAGTCTAGATCAGATACGCAGTATTTT. Translation: CASSLESRSDTQYF.

V is TRBV4-3 and J is TRBJ2-3; 13 nucleotides match TRBD2. The V segment lost 4 bases and the J segment 4 bases; nucleotides outside the gene matches: 8. Germline values: CDR1 LGHNA, CDR2 YSLEER. The CDR3 has 17 amino acids. In DNA form, the CDR3 reads TGCGCCAGCAGCCCTACCAGACTAGCGGGGGGTGCAGATACGCAGTATTTT. It is translated as CASSPTRLAGGADTQYF.

This clone has a single count. The rearrangement joins TRBV18 to TRBJ1-2, with D unresolved. The germline V gene encodes CDR1 KGHSH and CDR2 LQKENI. The CDR3 runs 16 residues. V shed 0 bases and J shed 2 bases, with 13 bases lying between them. The CDR3 nucleotides read TGTGCCAGCTCACCACCGGAGACGGGAACGAACTATGGCTACACCTTC. This sequence encodes CASSPPETGTNYGYTF. Combining the CDR3 with reference TRBV18 and TRBJ1-2 gives the whole variable domain NAGVMQNPRHLVRRRGQEARLRCSPMKGHSHVYWYRQLPEEGLKFMVYLQKENIIDESGMPKERFSAEFPKEGPSILRIQQVVRGDSAAYFCASSPPETGTNYGYTFGSGTRLTVV.

The CDR3 nucleotides read TGTGCCAGCAGCTTGAGTGCCGGGACAGGGAATGAAAAACTGTTTTTT. This gives the protein CASSLSAGTGNEKLFF. The V gene is TRBV5-4, the J gene TRBJ1-4; TRBD1 aligns across 9 bases. The CDR3 runs 16 residues. V was clipped by 1 base and J by 5 bases; unmatched bases: 6. The germline CDR1 and CDR2 sequences are SGHNT and YYREEE (reference sequence). The full variable domain, completed using reference TRBV5-4 and TRBJ1-4, is ETGVTQSPTHLIKTRGQQVTLRCSSQSGHNTVSWYQQALGQGPQFIFQYYREEENGRGNFPPRFSGLQFPNYSSELNVNALELDDSALYLCASSLSAGTGNEKLFFGSGTQLSVL.

The chain is built from TRBV11-3 and TRBJ2-7; D not certain. Germline V CDR1 and CDR2: SGHNT, YENEEA. The CDR3 covers 13 residues. Trimming shortened V by 1 base and J by 4 bases, and 8 bases separated the two germline ends. CDR3 residues: CASSLGSDYEQYF. The DNA for the CDR3 is TGTGCCAGCAGCTTAGGTTCAGATTACGAGCAGTACTTC.

This chain connects TRBV11-2 to TRBJ2-7, with D uncertain. V was cut by 0 bases and J by 3 bases, with 6 bases left in between. Germline values: CDR1 SGHAT, CDR2 FQNNGV. The CDR3 has 13 residues. Here the CDR3 reads CASSLDRHYEQYF. CDR3 nucleotides: TGTGCCAGCAGCTTAGATCGCCACTACGAGCAGTACTTC.

This chain links TRBV7-2 with TRBJ2-3, with D perhaps TRBD1 (6 bases). This CDR3 is 14 amino acids long. Trimming removed 5 bases from V and 0 bases from J, with 9 bases in between. Germline lookup yields CDR1 SGHTA and CDR2 FQGNSA. Here the CDR3 reads CASSPDRSTDTQYF. CDR3 DNA: TGTGCCAGCAGCCCGGACAGAAGCACAGATACGCAGTATTTT.

The V call is TRBV25-1, the J call TRBJ2-7; D remains ambiguous. Germline V CDR1 and CDR2: MGHDK, SYGVNS. Deletions cut 6 bases from V and 0 bases from J, with 15 bases between. This CDR3 spans 15 amino acids. CDR3 sequence: CASSLPGSSSYEQYF. DNA of the CDR3: TGTGCCAGCAGCCTACCTGGAAGTAGCTCCTACGAGCAGTACTTC.

This clone was seen a handful of times. The rearrangement links TRBV5-5 to TRBJ2-7, with 11 bases that match TRBD1. The CDR3 spans 15 residues. Germline-derived CDR1 and CDR2 are SGHKS and YYEKEE (reference sequence). Trimming removed 4 bases from V and 4 bases from J; junction bases left unmatched: 7. The CDR3 nucleotides read TGTGCCAGCAGCGTCTCGGGACAGGGGGGTTACGAGCAGTACTTC. As protein: CASSVSGQGGYEQYF.

The J gene is TRBJ1-6, the V gene TRBV4-3; D is undetermined. The CDR3 consists of 14 residues. Germline lookup yields CDR1 LGHNA and CDR2 YSLEER. Trimming left V 3 bases short and J 4 bases short, with 7 bases between. The CDR3 loop is CASSQQPYNSPLHF. DNA of the CDR3: TGCGCCAGCAGCCAGCAGCCGTATAATTCACCCCTCCACTTT.

This chain connects TRBV7-2 to TRBJ2-5; D might be TRBD2 (6 bases). This CDR3 comprises 12 residues. V lost 2 bases, J lost 5 bases, and 6 bases lay in between. Per germline, CDR1 SGHTA and CDR2 FQGNSA. CDR3 bases: TGTGCCAGCAGCTTACGGGGGGAGACCCAGTACTTC. Translating it yields CASSLRGETQYF.

This clone was counted a few times. V gene TRBV5-1 combines with J gene TRBJ2-3; 8 bases map to TRBD2. This CDR3 has 16 amino acids. V lost 1 base, J lost 1 base, and 5 bases stayed unmatched. Germline CDR1 is SGHRS and CDR2 is YFSETQ. The CDR3 DNA reads TGCGCCAGCAGCTTGTTTGGCGGGGGGCGCACAGATACGCAGTATTTT. Translating gives CASSLFGGGRTDTQYF.

The V call is TRBV29-1, the J call TRBJ2-7; 8 nucleotides align to TRBD1. V was clipped by 4 bases and J by 3 bases; unmatched bases: 5. The CDR3 has 13 residues. The germline gives CDR1 SQVTM, CDR2 ANQGSEA. CDR3 loop: CSVGTGRNYEQYF. Written as DNA, the CDR3 is TGCAGCGTTGGGACAGGGCGGAACTACGAGCAGTACTTC.

This clone was seen a single time. This sequence joins TRBV7-9 and TRBJ2-7; TRBD2 agrees at 7 bases. The V segment lost 2 bases and the J segment 6 bases; nucleotides outside the gene matches: 7. Germline V gene sequence: CDR1 SEHNR, CDR2 FQNEAQ (reference sequence). This CDR3 is built from 14 residues. As DNA, the CDR3 is TGTGCCAGCAGCTTACTGAGATCGGGAGGCGAGCAGTACTTC. Translated: CASSLLRSGGEQYF.

The chain joins TRBV7-2 to TRBJ2-5, with a weak D call TRBD1 (6 bases). Between the trimmed V and J ends, which lost 5 bases and 7 bases, there was a span of 11 bases. The V gene's germline CDR1 is SGHTA and CDR2 FQGNSA. This CDR3 spans 12 amino acids. The chain's CDR3 is CASSKTGWTQYF. Written as DNA, the CDR3 is TGTGCCAGCAGCAAAACAGGGTGGACCCAGTACTTC.

The chain combines TRBV7-2 with TRBJ1-1; D not resolved. This CDR3 is built from 13 residues. V was clipped by 0 bases and J by 11 bases, with 13 bases between them. Germline V gene data show CDR1 as SGHTA and CDR2 as FQGNSA. This chain's CDR3 is CASSLAGRAQAFF. The DNA of the CDR3 is TGTGCCAGCAGCTTAGCGGGGAGGGCTCAGGCTTTCTTT.

The chain links TRBV18 to TRBJ2-7, with 11 bases that match TRBD1. Trimming removed 8 bases from V and 5 bases from J; junction bases left unmatched: 17. This CDR3 comprises 17 residues. Germline V gene sequence: CDR1 KGHSH, CDR2 LQKENI. CDR3 coding DNA: TGTGCCAGCACGGACAGGGGGCCGCCGGGAACTGGGAACGAGCAGTACTTC. It yields the protein CASTDRGPPGTGNEQYF.

This chain uses TRBV5-1 with TRBJ2-6, with unresolved D. V shed 4 bases and J shed 0 bases, with 5 bases lying between them. The CDR3 covers 14 residues. Looked up from germline, CDR1 is SGHRS and CDR2 is YFSETQ. In DNA, the CDR3 is TGCGCCAGCAGCCAGAGCTCTGGGGCCAACGTCCTGACTTTC. It specifies CASSQSSGANVLTF.

The V gene is TRBV5-6, the J gene TRBJ1-2, with D maybe TRBD1 (6 bases). Trimming took off 7 bases at V and 1 base at J, with 14 bases between the two ends. CDR1 SGHDT and CDR2 YYEEEE come from the germline V gene. This CDR3 comprises 14 residues. The chain's CDR3 is CASGGTPSNYGYTF. CDR3 DNA sequence: TGTGCCAGCGGTGGGACACCCAGTAACTATGGCTACACCTTC.

The chain recombines TRBV5-1 with TRBJ2-1; TRBD2 matches 13 bases. Germline CDR1 and CDR2: SGHRS and YFSETQ. The CDR3 has 15 residues. J gave up 5 bases and V 4 bases, and 3 bases lay outside the gene matches. The CDR3 bases are TGCGCCAGCAGCCGACTAGCGGGAGGACACAATGAGCAGTTCTTC. Translation gives CASSRLAGGHNEQFF.

The sample holds one count of this clone. This chain links TRBV4-1 with TRBJ2-1; tentative D call: TRBD2 (6 bases). The CDR3 has 21 residues. With 3 bases removed from V and 4 bases from J, the gap between germline ends came to 31 bases. CDR1 is MGHRA and CDR2 is YSYEKL in the germline V gene. Here the CDR3 reads CASSQGLRGPALREAYNEQFF. CDR3 bases: TGCGCCAGCAGCCAGGGCCTGCGTGGGCCGGCTTTGAGGGAGGCTTACAATGAGCAGTTCTTC.

The genes are TRBV27 and TRBJ1-1, with 7 bases lining up with TRBD1. Germline loops: CDR1 MNHEY, CDR2 SMNVEV (reference sequence). V shed 7 bases, J shed 1 base, and the junction held 9 bases outside the gene matches. The CDR3 is made up of 15 amino acids. CDR3 sequence: CASIRTGLQNTEAFF. CDR3 DNA: TGTGCCAGCATTAGGACAGGCCTACAGAACACTGAAGCTTTCTTT.

The J gene is TRBJ2-2, the V gene TRBV7-2, with 8 bases matching TRBD1. The trim removed 5 bases at V and 6 bases at J, leaving 5 bases unmatched. The CDR3 contains 14 residues. Germline assignment: CDR1 SGHTA and CDR2 FQGNSA. The CDR3 sequence is CASSLRQGSGELFF. DNA of the CDR3: TGTGCCAGCAGCCTACGACAGGGGTCCGGGGAGCTGTTTTTT.